Following are 31 T cell receptor beta chains from one sample sequenced in a study of blood T cell repertoires in COVID-19. Sequencing used immunoSEQ multiplex PCR; TCRdb keeps in-frame clones, though not all of them. The sample consists of around 80,000 clones, about 85% of them appearing once. The sequenced sample was peripheral blood. The receptors were gathered from a human donor in a cohort sampled during active COVID-19.

The chain is built from TRBV30 and TRBJ1-6; D gene unclear. The germline CDR1 and CDR2 sequences are GTSNPN and SVGIG (reference sequence). The CDR3 is made up of 13 amino acids. V was cut by 2 bases and J by 13 bases, with 15 bases left in between. The CDR3 protein is CAWSITFPGPLHF. The CDR3 nucleotides read TGTGCCTGGAGTATTACATTCCCGGGGCCCCTCCACTTT.

This chain uses TRBV30 with TRBJ2-1, with TRBD2 matching over 7 bases. After removal of 4 bases from V and 12 bases from J, the junction contained 15 bases not matched to a gene. Per the germline V gene, CDR1 is GTSNPN and CDR2 is SVGIG (reference sequence). There are 14 residues in the CDR3. The CDR3, as DNA: TGTGCCTGGAATAACGGGAGGACCAATGAGGGGCAGTTCTTC. Translation gives CAWNNGRTNEGQFF.

The chain employs TRBV19 and TRBJ2-3, with 8 positions matching TRBD2. Trimming at V came to 2 bases and at J to 0 bases, leaving 16 bases not matched to a gene. CDR1 and CDR2 from the germline V gene are LNHDA and SQIVND (reference sequence). This CDR3 contains 20 residues. CDR3 sequence reads: CASSIRSGGHPRASTDTQYF. As DNA, the CDR3 is TGTGCCAGTAGTATACGAAGCGGGGGTCACCCCCGTGCTAGCACAGATACGCAGTATTTT.

The chain couples TRBV4-1 to TRBJ2-3; D possibly corresponds to TRBD2 (6 bases). The CDR3 length is 15 residues. V was shortened by 0 bases and J by 3 bases, with 10 bases between the two germline ends. Per germline, CDR1 MGHRA and CDR2 YSYEKL. CDR3 nucleotide sequence: TGCGCCAGCAGCCAAGATGGGGGAGGAACAGATACGCAGTATTTT. Encoded protein: CASSQDGGGTDTQYF.

The rearrangement joins TRBV29-1 to TRBJ2-6, with 9 bases that match TRBD1. This CDR3 is 15 amino acids long. The V and J ends lost 8 bases and 1 base, in that order; junction bases with no gene match: 6. Germline V gives CDR1 SQVTM, CDR2 ANQGSEA. The CDR3 is CSSGTGISGANVLTF. Written as DNA, the CDR3 is TGCAGCTCAGGGACAGGGATTTCTGGGGCCAACGTCCTGACTTTC.

The chain recombines TRBV16 with TRBJ1-4; the D gene is possibly TRBD1 (5 bases). The CDR3 is 15 amino acids. CDR1 and CDR2 from the germline V gene are KGHSY and FQNENV. The V end lost 7 bases, the J end lost 3 bases, and 15 bases lay between the germline ends. The CDR3 protein is CASTRPGWANEKLFF. In DNA, the CDR3 is TGTGCCAGCACCCGACCAGGGTGGGCTAATGAAAAACTGTTTTTT. The full variable domain, with the rest looked up from reference TRBV16 and TRBJ1-4, is GEEVAQTPKHLVRGEGQKAKLYCAPIKGHSYVFWYQQVLKNEFKFLISFQNENVFDETGMPKERFSAKCLPNSPCSLEIQATKLEDSAVYFCASTRPGWANEKLFFGSGTQLSVL.

This clone was seen only once. V is TRBV6-5 and J is TRBJ2-4; D is possibly TRBD1 (5 bases). This CDR3 region has 14 residues. Germline assignment: CDR1 MNHEY and CDR2 SVGAGI. V was shortened by 7 bases and J by 0 bases, with 10 bases between the two germline ends. The CDR3 DNA reads as TGTGCCAGCAACCAACAGGTAGCCAAAAACATTCAGTACTTC. Translation gives CASNQQVAKNIQYF.

The genes are TRBV6-4 and TRBJ1-1; the D is unclear. The V and J ends lost 6 bases and 1 base respectively, with 9 bases between them. The germline gives CDR1 MRHNA, CDR2 SNTAGT. This CDR3 is 13 amino acids long. The CDR3 DNA is TGTGCCAGCAGAGAAACTTGGAACACTGAAGCTTTCTTT. This translates into CASRETWNTEAFF.

CDR3 DNA sequence: TGTGCCAGCAGCCTCCTTAGCGGGGGGGCTTACAATGAGCAGTTCTTC. This translates into CASSLLSGGAYNEQFF. The chain couples TRBV3-1 (or the pseudogene TRBV3-2) to TRBJ2-1; 11 nucleotides align to TRBD2. Germline assignment: CDR1 LGHDT and CDR2 YNNKEL (reference sequence). V lost 4 bases and J lost 4; bases outside the gene matches: 6. This CDR3 is built from 16 residues.

The chain carries TRBV4-1 and TRBJ2-3; D unclear. The CDR3 runs 13 residues. Germline lookup yields CDR1 MGHRA and CDR2 YSYEKL. The ends were cut back, 2 bases at V and 3 bases at J, with 6 bases in the middle. The CDR3 DNA is TGCGCCAGCAGCCAACTGAGTACAGATACGCAGTATTTT. The encoded protein is CASSQLSTDTQYF.

This chain joins TRBV9 and TRBJ2-2; 11 nucleotides match TRBD1. Germline CDR1 SGDLS, CDR2 YYNGEE. This CDR3 region has 15 residues. Losses at the gene ends were 3 bases for V and 3 bases for J; bases not matched to a gene: 1. CDR3 residues: CASSGDRGDTGELFF. The CDR3 DNA reads TGTGCCAGCAGCGGGGACAGGGGGGACACCGGGGAGCTGTTTTTT.

V is TRBV2 and J is TRBJ2-4; D is possibly TRBD1 (5 bases). V dropped 3 bases and J dropped 0 bases, with 12 bases sitting between them. Per germline, CDR1 SNHLY and CDR2 FYNNEI. The CDR3 loop spans 16 amino acids. The chain's CDR3 is CASSETENIAKNIQYF. The CDR3 DNA reads TGTGCCAGCAGTGAGACAGAGAATATAGCCAAAAACATTCAGTACTTC.

The J gene is TRBJ1-1, the V gene TRBV9; 7 bases align to TRBD1. V was pared by 4 bases and J by 4 bases, with 10 bases of the junction left unmatched. The CDR3 length is 15 residues. The germline gives CDR1 SGDLS, CDR2 YYNGEE. The CDR3 protein is CASSSGQTVSTEAFF. CDR3 DNA: TGTGCCAGCAGCTCGGGACAGACGGTCTCCACTGAAGCTTTCTTT.

The chain couples TRBV7-2 to TRBJ2-3; 13 positions match TRBD2. CDR1 is SGHTA, CDR2 FQGNSA, per germline. This CDR3 has 17 residues. Losses at the gene ends were 1 base for V and 8 bases for J; bases not matched to a gene: 9. The CDR3 DNA sequence: TGTGCCAGCAGCTTAGAACTAGCGGGAGGGCCGGGCGGTACGCAGTATTTT. As protein: CASSLELAGGPGGTQYF. The full variable domain, completed using reference TRBV7-2 and TRBJ2-3, is GAGVSQSPSNKVTEKGKDVELRCDPISGHTALYWYRQSLGQGLEFLIYFQGNSAPDKSGLPSDRFSAERTGGSVSTLTIQRTQQEDSAVYLCASSLELAGGPGGTQYFGPGTRLTVL.

This rearrangement joins TRBV7-9 to TRBJ1-5; weak D call: TRBD1 (5 bases). Germline assignment: CDR1 SEHNR and CDR2 FQNEAQ (reference sequence). Trimming took 3 bases from V and 6 from J, leaving 6 bases between them. CDR3 length: 12 amino acids. The CDR3 DNA follows: TGTGCCAGCAGCTTGGGGGGTCAGCCCCAGCATTTT. Translating it yields CASSLGGQPQHF.

The chain has TRBV5-1 and TRBJ1-1; D is unresolved. The CDR3 spans 13 residues. Trimming stripped 0 bases from V and 4 bases from J, with 7 bases between. The germline V gene encodes CDR1 SGHRS and CDR2 YFSETQ. CDR3 residues: CASSLAGSTEAFF. The CDR3 DNA reads as TGCGCCAGCAGCTTGGCGGGTTCCACTGAAGCTTTCTTT.

This clone has just one count. The gene calls are TRBV3-1 (or the pseudogene TRBV3-2) and TRBJ2-3; TRBD1 might be the D (6 bases). V shed 1 base and J shed 8 bases, with 13 bases lying between them. Germline lookup yields CDR1 LGHDT and CDR2 YNNKEL (reference sequence). The CDR3 spans 14 residues. The CDR3, as DNA: TGTGCCAGCAGCCAAGTTCAGGGGCGTGGTACGCAGTATTTT. Protein product: CASSQVQGRGTQYF.

V and J are TRBV7-2 and TRBJ1-2, with D hard to call. V was cut by 1 base and J by 1 base, with 16 bases left in between. Looked up from germline, CDR1 is SGHTA and CDR2 is FQGNSA. The length of the CDR3 is 17 residues. CDR3 loop: CASSLVLWRDYNYGYTF. The CDR3 region has the DNA TGTGCCAGCAGCTTAGTTCTGTGGCGGGATTATAACTATGGCTACACCTTC.

The genes are TRBV19 and TRBJ1-1; D remains ambiguous. V gave up 3 bases and J gave up 3 bases, with 11 bases separating them. This CDR3 comprises 14 residues. The germline gives CDR1 LNHDA, CDR2 SQIVND (reference sequence). CDR3 bases: TGTGCCAGTAGTATGTTGGCTGGTGACACTGAAGCTTTCTTT. Its protein product is CASSMLAGDTEAFF.

This rearrangement joins TRBV28 to TRBJ2-2; TRBD2 is a possible D gene (5 bases). The CDR3 totals 14 residues. Looked up from germline, CDR1 is MDHEN and CDR2 is SYDVKM. Trimming removed 7 bases from V and 1 base from J, with 10 bases in between. CDR3 DNA sequence: TGTGCCAGCACCACCCGGGGGAACACCGGGGAGCTGTTTTTT. It codes for CASTTRGNTGELFF.

J is TRBJ1-4 and V is TRBV5-1, with 8 bases that match TRBD1. V was clipped by 4 bases and J by 7 bases; unmatched bases: 6. CDR1 and CDR2 (germline): SGHRS, YFSETQ. The CDR3 sequence is 14 residues long. The CDR3 sequence is CASSPDRASEKLFF. CDR3 coding DNA: TGCGCCAGCAGCCCGGACAGGGCTTCTGAAAAACTGTTTTTT.

V and J are TRBV10-3 and TRBJ2-3; the match to TRBD2 covers 13 bases. The germline CDR1 and CDR2 sequences are ENHRY and SYGVKD. The CDR3 sequence is 14 residues long. V was pared by 6 bases and J by 5 bases, with 2 bases of the junction left unmatched. DNA of the CDR3: TGTGCCATCAGACTAGCGGGGGGGCGAGATACGCAGTATTTT. Protein sequence: CAIRLAGGRDTQYF.

The chain links TRBV5-6 to TRBJ2-7, with D maybe TRBD1 (6 bases). Germline V gene data show CDR1 as SGHDT and CDR2 as YYEEEE. The V end was cut by 7 bases, the J end by 0 bases, with 17 bases between. CDR3 length: 15 residues. The CDR3 is CASRFMTGVSYEQYF. CDR3 bases: TGTGCCAGCCGATTTATGACAGGAGTCTCCTACGAGCAGTACTTC.

The chain links TRBV29-1 to TRBJ2-7, with 8 bases fitting TRBD1. The V and J ends lost 7 bases and 0 bases, in that order; junction bases with no gene match: 8. Looked up from germline, CDR1 is SQVTM and CDR2 is ANQGSEA. The CDR3 consists of 14 residues. CDR3 sequence (DNA): TGCAGCGCAAGAACAGGGGGAGACTCCTACGAGCAGTACTTC. It is translated as CSARTGGDSYEQYF.

This chain links TRBV10-3 with TRBJ2-7; weak D call: TRBD1 (5 bases). V was pared by 2 bases and J by 3 bases, with 14 bases between. Germline CDR1 and CDR2: ENHRY and SYGVKD. CDR3 length: 15 amino acids. The CDR3 nucleotides read TGTGCCATCAGTGAGGGGGCAGGTGCTCTCTACGAGCAGTACTTC. This gives the protein CAISEGAGALYEQYF.

This chain connects TRBV30 to TRBJ1-2; D not resolved. V was pared by 8 bases and J by 3 bases, with 19 bases between. The CDR3 is 14 amino acids. Germline CDR1 is GTSNPN and CDR2 is SVGIG (reference sequence). The CDR3 bases are TGTGCCGGACCGGGAGAACTGCGGGACTATGGCTACACCTTC. Encoded protein: CAGPGELRDYGYTF.

For this clone: Germline and junction disagree at one end, which may indicate a read error. This rearrangement joins TRBV7-2 to TRBJ2-1, with D possibly being TRBD2 (6 bases). The CDR3 spans 12 residues. Germline V CDR1 and CDR2: SGHTA, FQGNSA. The CDR3 is CASSPARTKHFF. The CDR3 nucleotides read TGTGCCAGCAGCCCAGCCCGGACTAAGCATTTCTTC.

The table lists this clone with a count of one. The J gene is TRBJ2-3, the V gene TRBV7-8; the match to TRBD2 covers 9 bases. Germline CDR1 reads SGHVS; CDR2 reads FQNEAQ. There are 15 residues in the CDR3. Trimming cost V 5 bases and J 3 bases; bases outside gene matches: 6. The DNA for the CDR3 is TGTGCCAGCAGCCATGGCGGGAGGGCGACAGATACGCAGTATTTT. This translates into CASSHGGRATDTQYF. Full variable domain (missing parts from reference TRBV7-8 and TRBJ2-3): GAGVSQSPRYKVAKRGQDVALRCDPISGHVSLFWYQQALGQGPEFLTYFQNEAQLDKSGLPSDRFFAERPEGSVSTLKIQRTQQEDSAVYLCASSHGGRATDTQYFGPGTRLTVL.

CDR3 nucleotides: TGCAGCGCTGGACAGGACTATGGCTACACCTTC. It yields the protein CSAGQDYGYTF. The rearrangement joins TRBV29-1 to TRBJ1-2; 7 nucleotides agree with TRBD1. The CDR3 spans 11 residues. Germline V gene lookup returns CDR1 SQVTM and CDR2 ANQGSEA. The junction had 2 bases not matched to a gene; V was cut back by 7 bases and J by 3 bases.

V usage is TRBV6-1 and J usage is TRBJ2-7, with 8 bases identical to TRBD1. With 0 bases clipped from V and 4 bases from J, the junction kept 5 bases outside the gene matches. There are 15 residues in the CDR3. Germline V gives CDR1 MNHNS, CDR2 SASEGT. This chain's CDR3 is CASSEAEDREYEQYF. In nucleotides, the CDR3 is TGTGCCAGCAGTGAAGCTGAGGACAGGGAGTACGAGCAGTACTTC.

The V gene is TRBV5-1, the J gene TRBJ2-6, with D hard to call. Germline V gene sequence: CDR1 SGHRS, CDR2 YFSETQ. V was clipped by 4 bases and J by 0 bases, with 11 bases between them. This CDR3 is built from 16 residues. The CDR3 nucleotides are TGCGCCAGCAGCCGATCAGATCACTCTGGGGCCAACGTCCTGACTTTC. This translates into CASSRSDHSGANVLTF.